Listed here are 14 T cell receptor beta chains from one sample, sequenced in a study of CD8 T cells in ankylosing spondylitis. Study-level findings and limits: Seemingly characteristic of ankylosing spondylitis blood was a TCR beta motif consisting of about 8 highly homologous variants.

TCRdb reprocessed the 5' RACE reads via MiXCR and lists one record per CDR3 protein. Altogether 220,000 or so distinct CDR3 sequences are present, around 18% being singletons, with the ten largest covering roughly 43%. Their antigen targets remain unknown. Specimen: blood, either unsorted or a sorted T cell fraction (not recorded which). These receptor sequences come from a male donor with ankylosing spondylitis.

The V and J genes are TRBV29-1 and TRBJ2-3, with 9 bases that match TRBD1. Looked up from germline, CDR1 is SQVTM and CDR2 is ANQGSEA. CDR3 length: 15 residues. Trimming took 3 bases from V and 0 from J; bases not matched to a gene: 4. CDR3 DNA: TGCAGCGTTGACGGGACAGGGTGGAGCACAGATACGCAGTATTTT. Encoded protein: CSVDGTGWSTDTQYF.

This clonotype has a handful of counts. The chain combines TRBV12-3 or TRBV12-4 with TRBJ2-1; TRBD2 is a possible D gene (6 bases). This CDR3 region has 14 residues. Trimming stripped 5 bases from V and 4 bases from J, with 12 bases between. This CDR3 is CASSTGTLYNEQFF. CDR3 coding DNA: TGTGCCAGCAGTACTGGGACTCTATACAATGAGCAGTTCTTC.

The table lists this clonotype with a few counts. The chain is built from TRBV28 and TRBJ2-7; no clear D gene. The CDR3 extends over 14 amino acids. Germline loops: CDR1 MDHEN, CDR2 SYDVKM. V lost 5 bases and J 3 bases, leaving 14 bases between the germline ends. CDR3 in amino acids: CASSPTAGIYEQYF. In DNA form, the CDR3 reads TGTGCCAGCAGTCCAACGGCAGGAATCTACGAGCAGTACTTC.

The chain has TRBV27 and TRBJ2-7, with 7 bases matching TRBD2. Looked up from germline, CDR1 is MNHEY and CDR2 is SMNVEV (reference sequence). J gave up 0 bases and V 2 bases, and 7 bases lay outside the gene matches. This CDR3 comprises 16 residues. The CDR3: CASSLRGDLASYEQYF. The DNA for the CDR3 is TGTGCCAGCAGTTTACGGGGGGACTTGGCCTCCTACGAGCAGTACTTC.

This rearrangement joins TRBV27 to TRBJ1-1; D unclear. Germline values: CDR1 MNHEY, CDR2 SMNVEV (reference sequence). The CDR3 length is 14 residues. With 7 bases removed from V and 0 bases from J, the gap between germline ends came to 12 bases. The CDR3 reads CASIRPGMNTEAFF. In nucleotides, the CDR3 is TGTGCCAGCATCCGCCCAGGCATGAACACTGAAGCTTTCTTT.

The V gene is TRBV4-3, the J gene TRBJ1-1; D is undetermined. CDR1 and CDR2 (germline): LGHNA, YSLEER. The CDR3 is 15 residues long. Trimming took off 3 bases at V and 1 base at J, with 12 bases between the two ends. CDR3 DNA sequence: TGCGCCAGCAGCCACGCAGCTGTGGGGAACACTGAAGCTTTCTTT. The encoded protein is CASSHAAVGNTEAFF.

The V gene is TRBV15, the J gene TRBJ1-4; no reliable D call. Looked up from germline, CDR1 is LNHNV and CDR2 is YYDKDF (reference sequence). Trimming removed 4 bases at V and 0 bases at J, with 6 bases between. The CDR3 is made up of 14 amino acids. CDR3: CATSMVATNEKLFF. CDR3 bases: TGTGCCACCAGCATGGTTGCAACTAATGAAAAACTGTTTTTT.

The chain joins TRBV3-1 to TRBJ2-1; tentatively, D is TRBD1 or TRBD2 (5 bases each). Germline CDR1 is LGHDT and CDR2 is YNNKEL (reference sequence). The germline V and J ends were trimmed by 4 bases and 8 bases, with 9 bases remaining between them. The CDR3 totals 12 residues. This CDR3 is CASSLRDDEQFF. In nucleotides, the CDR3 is TGTGCCAGCAGCCTCCGGGACGATGAGCAGTTCTTC.

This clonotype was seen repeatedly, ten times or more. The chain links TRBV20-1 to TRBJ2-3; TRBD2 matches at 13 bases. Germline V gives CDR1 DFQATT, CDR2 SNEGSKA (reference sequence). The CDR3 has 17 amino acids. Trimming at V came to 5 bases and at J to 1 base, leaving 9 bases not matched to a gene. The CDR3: CSAGRTSGSGGTDTQYF. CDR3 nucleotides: TGCAGTGCTGGACGGACTAGCGGGAGTGGGGGCACAGATACGCAGTATTTT.

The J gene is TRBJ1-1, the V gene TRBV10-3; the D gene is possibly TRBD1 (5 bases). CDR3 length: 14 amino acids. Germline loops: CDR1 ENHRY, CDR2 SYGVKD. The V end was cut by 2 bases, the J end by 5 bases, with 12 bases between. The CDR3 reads CAISETQGLTEAFF. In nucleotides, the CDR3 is TGTGCCATCAGTGAGACTCAGGGTTTGACTGAAGCTTTCTTT.

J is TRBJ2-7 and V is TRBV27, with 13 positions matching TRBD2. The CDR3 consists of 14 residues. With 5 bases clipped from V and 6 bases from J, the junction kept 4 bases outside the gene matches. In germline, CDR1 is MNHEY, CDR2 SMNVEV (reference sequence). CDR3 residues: CASSPRLAGGEQYF. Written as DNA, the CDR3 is TGTGCCAGCAGTCCGCGACTAGCGGGAGGCGAGCAGTACTTC.

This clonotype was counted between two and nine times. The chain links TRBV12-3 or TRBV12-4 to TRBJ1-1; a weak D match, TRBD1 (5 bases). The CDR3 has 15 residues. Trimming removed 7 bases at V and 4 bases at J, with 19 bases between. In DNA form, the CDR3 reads TGTGCCAGCACAAATGACAGAGGGGTTAGCACTGAAGCTTTCTTT. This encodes CASTNDRGVSTEAFF.

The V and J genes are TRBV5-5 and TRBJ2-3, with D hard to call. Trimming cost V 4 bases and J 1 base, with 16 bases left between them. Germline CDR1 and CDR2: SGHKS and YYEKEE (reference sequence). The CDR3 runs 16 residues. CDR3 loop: CASSLSDHVGTDTQYF. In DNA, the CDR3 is TGTGCCAGCAGCCTCTCGGACCATGTAGGCACAGATACGCAGTATTTT.

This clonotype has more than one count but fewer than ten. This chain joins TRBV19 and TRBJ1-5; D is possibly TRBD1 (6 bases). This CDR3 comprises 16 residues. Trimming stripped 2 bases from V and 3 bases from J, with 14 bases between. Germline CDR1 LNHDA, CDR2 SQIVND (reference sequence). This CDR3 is CASSIRGAENNQPQHF. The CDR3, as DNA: TGTGCCAGTAGTATACGGGGGGCGGAGAACAATCAGCCCCAGCATTTT.